The 10 T cell receptor beta chains below were found in one sample sequenced in a study of T cells in Graves' hyperthyroidism and ophthalmopathy. RNA transcripts yielded amplified TCR beta CDR3 regions. HTBI primers were the set used in a first-round RT-PCR of the TCR CDR3. TCRdb redid the calling of the multiplex PCR reads with MiXCR, one entry per CDR3 protein. The sample shows 750,000 to 950,000 distinct CDR3 sequences, 38% of them seen only once. The sample was blood. These receptors were collected from a man younger than 35 with Graves' hyperthyroidism.

This clonotype was counted ten times or more. This chain links TRBV29-1 with TRBJ1-1; D remains ambiguous. This CDR3 contains 13 residues. Germline V gives CDR1 SQVTM, CDR2 ANQGSEA. V was cut by 1 base and J by 3 bases, with 9 bases left in between. The CDR3 coding sequence is TGCAGCGTTGAAGGAGACTTCGACACTGAAGCTTTCTTT. This sequence encodes CSVEGDFDTEAFF.

This clonotype came up a few times. The genes are TRBV7-9 and TRBJ2-5, with D unclear. Germline CDR1 and CDR2: SEHNR and FQNEAQ (reference sequence). There are 12 residues in the CDR3. With 6 bases removed from V and 4 bases from J, the gap between germline ends came to 9 bases. The CDR3, as DNA: TGTGCCAGCAGAGATTTAGGAGAGACCCAGTACTTC. Amino acid sequence: CASRDLGETQYF.

This clonotype was observed a handful of times. This chain links TRBV20-1 with TRBJ1-1; 7 bases agree with TRBD1. CDR1 is DFQATT, CDR2 SNEGSKA, per germline (reference sequence). The CDR3 covers 14 residues. V lost 2 bases, J lost 5 bases, and 8 bases stayed unmatched. This chain's CDR3 is CSARLGGAGTEAFF. The CDR3 nucleotides are TGCAGTGCTAGATTAGGGGGCGCGGGAACTGAAGCTTTCTTT.

The V gene is TRBV24-1, the J gene TRBJ2-5; maybe TRBD1 (5 bases). V lost 3 bases and J lost 5, with 9 bases in between. Germline-derived CDR1 and CDR2 are KGHDR and SFDVKD. The CDR3 has 13 amino acids. The CDR3 spells CATSDAGLETQYF. The CDR3 region has the DNA TGTGCCACCAGTGATGCAGGGCTGGAGACCCAGTACTTC.

The V gene is TRBV9, the J gene TRBJ1-1; D is uncertain. Germline V lookup: CDR1 SGDLS, CDR2 YYNGEE. The CDR3 is made up of 14 amino acids. With 1 base removed from V and 5 bases from J, the gap between germline ends came to 12 bases. CDR3 DNA: TGTGCCAGCAGCGTATATCCTGGGAGGACTGAAGCTTTCTTT. It translates to CASSVYPGRTEAFF.

The chain uses TRBV13 and TRBJ1-1; D unclear. Germline V gives CDR1 PRHDT, CDR2 FYEKMQ (reference sequence). V dropped 8 bases and J dropped 4 bases, with 8 bases sitting between them. This CDR3 contains 11 residues. The CDR3 nucleotides read TGTGCCAGCCAGACGGGCACTGAAGCTTTCTTT. Amino acids: CASQTGTEAFF.

The gene calls are TRBV20-1 and TRBJ2-7; TRBD2 agrees at 15 bases. The DNA end lines up better with TRBJ2-5; the J call may be wrong. Looked up from germline, CDR1 is DFQATT and CDR2 is SNEGSKA (reference sequence). This CDR3 has 15 residues. The CDR3 loop reads CSAAGTSGRTETQYF. The CDR3 DNA reads TGCAGTGCTGCCGGGACTAGCGGGAGGACGGAGACCCAGTACTTC.

J is TRBJ1-6 and V is TRBV7-4; no reliable D call. In germline, CDR1 is SGHVT, CDR2 SQSDAQ. V gave up 3 bases and J gave up 4 bases, with 22 bases separating them. The CDR3 length is 19 residues. The CDR3 DNA reads as TGTGCCAGCAGCTTTAGGCGGGTGACGAGGGTTACTTATAATTCACCCCTCCACTTT. Translation: CASSFRRVTRVTYNSPLHF.

This clonotype has a handful of counts. J is TRBJ1-2 and V is TRBV5-6; D not certain. Trimming took off 2 bases at V and 4 bases at J, with 18 bases between the two ends. The germline gives CDR1 SGHDT, CDR2 YYEEEE. The CDR3 sequence is 16 residues long. The CDR3 sequence is CASSFRGHRQIYGYTF. CDR3 nucleotide sequence: TGTGCCAGCAGCTTTAGAGGGCACCGCCAAATCTATGGCTACACCTTC.

The chain carries TRBV2 and TRBJ2-5, with 12 bases lining up with TRBD1. Germline CDR1 SNHLY, CDR2 FYNNEI. With 5 bases clipped from V and 4 bases from J, the junction kept 5 bases outside the gene matches. The length of the CDR3 is 15 residues. The CDR3 region is CASSNRDRGRETQYF. The CDR3 DNA sequence: TGTGCCAGCAGTAACCGGGACAGGGGGCGAGAGACCCAGTACTTC.